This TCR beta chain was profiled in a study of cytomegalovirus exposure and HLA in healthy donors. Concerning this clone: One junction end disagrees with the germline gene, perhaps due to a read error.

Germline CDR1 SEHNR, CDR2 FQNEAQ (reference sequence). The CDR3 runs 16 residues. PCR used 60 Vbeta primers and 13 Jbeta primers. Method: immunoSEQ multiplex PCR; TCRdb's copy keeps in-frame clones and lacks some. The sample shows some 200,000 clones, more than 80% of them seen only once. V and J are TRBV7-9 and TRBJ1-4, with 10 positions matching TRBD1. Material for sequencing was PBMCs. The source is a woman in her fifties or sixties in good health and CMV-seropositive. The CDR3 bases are TGTTCCAGCAGCTCGACAGGGGGCAAAGCTAATGAAAAACTGTTTTTT. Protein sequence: CSSSSTGGKANEKLFF. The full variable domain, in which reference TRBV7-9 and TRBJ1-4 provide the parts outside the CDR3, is DTGVSQNPRHKITKRGQNVTFRCDPISEHNRLYWYRQTLGQGPEFLTYFQNEAQLEKSRLLSDRFSAERPKGSFSTLEIQRTEQGDSAMYLCSSSSTGGKANEKLFFGSGTQLSVL.